This TCR beta chain was recorded in a study of shared clonotypes between healthy human individuals. Naive-designated CD8 cells lacked CD45RO, were positively enriched for CCR7, and omitted terminally differentiated effector memory CD45RA+ cells. Each donor was a Caucasian adult residing in Nashville, Tennessee. This CDR3 is 13 amino acids long. V dropped 6 bases and J dropped 6; count of bases not matched to a gene: 6. The germline CDR1 and CDR2 sequences are MNHNY and SVGAGI (reference sequence). Original processing methods: Filtering differed because ImmunoSEQ produced junction-only sequences that carried no quality scores. Clones were read by immunoSEQ multiplex PCR, and TCRdb kept only the in-frame ones, dropping some. D and trimming were read from the DNA, whereas the V and J calls and clone size are those reported in that table. The sample records under 2,000,000 clones, about 95% being singletons.

The receptor's source is a man between 18 and 29 years old in good health. The sequencing input was naive CD8+ T cells sorted from blood. V usage is TRBV6-6 and J usage is TRBJ2-7; TRBD1 matches 9 bases. CDR3 region: CASSPGQGGEQYF. Written as DNA, the CDR3 is TGTGCCAGCAGCCCGGGACAGGGAGGCGAGCAGTACTTC.